A single sample gave rise to the 9 T cell receptor beta chains below, sequenced in a study of cytomegalovirus exposure and HLA in healthy donors. Clones were read by immunoSEQ multiplex PCR, and TCRdb kept only the in-frame ones, dropping some. The table has some 150,000 clones, about 89% seen once. The sample taken for sequencing was PBMCs. The receptors originated from a woman aged 18 to 35 in good health and CMV-seropositive.

This clone was counted between two and nine times. The V and J genes are TRBV6-1 and TRBJ2-3; 10 nucleotides match TRBD1. This CDR3 region has 15 residues. In germline, CDR1 is MNHNS, CDR2 SASEGT. J gave up 4 bases and V 5 bases, and 6 bases lay outside the gene matches. CDR3 protein: CASSPTGTGADTQYF. The CDR3 DNA follows: TGTGCCAGCAGTCCAACCGGGACAGGGGCAGATACGCAGTATTTT.

The V call is TRBV29-1, the J call TRBJ2-1; possible D gene TRBD2, 6 bases. This CDR3 contains 11 residues. In germline, CDR1 is SQVTM, CDR2 ANQGSEA. Trimming cost V 4 bases and J 10 bases, with 11 bases left between them. CDR3 DNA sequence: TGCAGCGTTGGTGGGACTGGGGAGCAGTTCTTC. Encoded protein: CSVGGTGEQFF.

The chain couples TRBV4-1 to TRBJ2-7; TRBD2 aligns across 10 bases. CDR1 and CDR2 (germline): MGHRA, YSYEKL. V shed 1 base and J 6 bases; nucleotides not matched to a gene: 12. The CDR3 is 17 amino acids. The CDR3 is CASSQVVLASGRIEQYF. Written as DNA, the CDR3 is TGCGCCAGCAGCCAAGTGGTTCTCGCTAGCGGGAGAATCGAGCAGTACTTC.

The V call is TRBV30, the J call TRBJ2-1; 13 nucleotides match TRBD2. Germline CDR1 and CDR2: GTSNPN and SVGIG (reference sequence). The CDR3 is 16 amino acids. The J segment lost 0 bases and the V segment lost 6 bases, leaving 5 bases of the junction unmatched. CDR3: CACGTSGISSYNEQFF. The CDR3 DNA reads TGTGCCTGTGGGACTAGCGGGATCAGCTCCTACAATGAGCAGTTCTTC.

The rearrangement joins TRBV5-1 to TRBJ1-2, with 11 bases identical to TRBD1. The CDR3 loop spans 15 amino acids. V was clipped by 1 base and J by 8 bases; unmatched bases: 7. Germline-derived CDR1 and CDR2 are SGHRS and YFSETQ. The CDR3: CASSLFGQGAGGYTF. The CDR3 nucleotides are TGCGCCAGCAGCTTGTTTGGACAGGGGGCCGGCGGCTACACCTTC.

The chain uses TRBV7-8 and TRBJ2-7; D is unclear. The CDR3 runs to 13 residues. Trimming pared 3 bases from V and 9 bases from J, leaving 15 bases between. Germline CDR1 SGHVS, CDR2 FQNEAQ. CDR3 sequence (DNA): TGTGCCAGCAGCTTGTATGAGAAGCACGGGCAGTACTTC. This codes for CASSLYEKHGQYF.

This chain connects TRBV9 to TRBJ2-1; 11 bases line up with TRBD2. The V segment lost 0 bases and the J segment 2 bases; nucleotides outside the gene matches: 4. The CDR3 is 17 residues long. The germline V gene encodes CDR1 SGDLS and CDR2 YYNGEE. The CDR3, as DNA: TGTGCCAGCAGCGTAGATCTAGCGGGAGGTCCCTACAATGAGCAGTTCTTC. It codes for CASSVDLAGGPYNEQFF.

The CDR3: CASSPSAGAGGYTF. CDR3 in DNA: TGTGCCAGCAGCCCCTCGGCAGGGGCCGGCGGCTACACCTTC. V is TRBV6-5 and J is TRBJ1-2; tentative D call: TRBD1 (6 bases). Deletions cut 6 bases from V and 8 bases from J, with 19 bases between. The CDR3 runs 14 residues. Germline values: CDR1 MNHEY, CDR2 SVGAGI.

This chain uses TRBV10-3 with TRBJ2-2; possibly TRBD2 for D (6 bases). Germline V gene lookup returns CDR1 ENHRY and CDR2 SYGVKD. The germline V and J ends were trimmed by 6 bases and 6 bases, with 17 bases remaining between them. The CDR3 sequence is 15 residues long. The CDR3 loop is CAIRPIFAGPGELFF. The CDR3 DNA follows: TGTGCCATCAGACCGATTTTTGCGGGACCCGGGGAGCTGTTTTTT.